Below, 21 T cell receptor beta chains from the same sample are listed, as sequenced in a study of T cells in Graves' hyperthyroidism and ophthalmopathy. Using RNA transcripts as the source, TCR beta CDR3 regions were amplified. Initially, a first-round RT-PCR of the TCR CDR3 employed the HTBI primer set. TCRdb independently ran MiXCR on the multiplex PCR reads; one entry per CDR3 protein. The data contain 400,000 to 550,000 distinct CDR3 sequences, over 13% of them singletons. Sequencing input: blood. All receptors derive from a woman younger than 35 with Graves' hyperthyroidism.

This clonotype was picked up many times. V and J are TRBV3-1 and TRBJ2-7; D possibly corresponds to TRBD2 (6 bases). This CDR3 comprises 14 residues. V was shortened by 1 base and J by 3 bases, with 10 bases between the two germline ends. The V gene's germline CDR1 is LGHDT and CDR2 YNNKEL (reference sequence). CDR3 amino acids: CASSQGAGHYEQYV. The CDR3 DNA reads TGTGCCAGCAGCCAAGGAGCGGGCCACTACGAGCAGTACGTC.

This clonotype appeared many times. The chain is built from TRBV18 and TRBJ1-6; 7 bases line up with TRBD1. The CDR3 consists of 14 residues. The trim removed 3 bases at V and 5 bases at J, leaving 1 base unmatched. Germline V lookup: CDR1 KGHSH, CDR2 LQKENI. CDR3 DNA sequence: TGTGCCAGCTCACCCGGGACAGATAATTCACCCCTCCACTTT. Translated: CASSPGTDNSPLHF.

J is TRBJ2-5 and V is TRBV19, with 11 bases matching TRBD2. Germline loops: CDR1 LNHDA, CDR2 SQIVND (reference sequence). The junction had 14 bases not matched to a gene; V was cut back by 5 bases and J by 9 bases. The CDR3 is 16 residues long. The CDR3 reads CASSLGLAGTKRAQYF. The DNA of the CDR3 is TGTGCCAGTAGTCTCGGACTAGCGGGTACCAAGAGGGCCCAGTACTTC.

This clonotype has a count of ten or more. CDR3 amino acids: CASSPQGVGQNKNIQYF. DNA of the CDR3: TGTGCCAGCAGTCCCCAGGGGGTGGGCCAGAACAAAAACATTCAGTACTTC. The chain joins TRBV27 to TRBJ2-4, with 7 bases identical to TRBD1. This CDR3 comprises 17 residues. In germline, CDR1 is MNHEY, CDR2 SMNVEV (reference sequence). V dropped 5 bases and J dropped 3; count of bases not matched to a gene: 13.

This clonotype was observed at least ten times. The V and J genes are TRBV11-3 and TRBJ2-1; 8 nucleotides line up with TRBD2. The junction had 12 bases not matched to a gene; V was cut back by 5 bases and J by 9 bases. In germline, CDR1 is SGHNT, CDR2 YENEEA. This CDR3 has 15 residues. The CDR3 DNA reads TGTGCCAGCAGCCTGATGAGCGGGAGCGGAGGTGAGCAGTTCTTC. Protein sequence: CASSLMSGSGGEQFF.

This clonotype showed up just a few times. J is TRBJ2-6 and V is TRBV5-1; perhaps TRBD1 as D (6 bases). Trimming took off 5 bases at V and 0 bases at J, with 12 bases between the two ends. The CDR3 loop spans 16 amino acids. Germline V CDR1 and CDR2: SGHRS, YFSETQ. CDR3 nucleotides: TGCGCCAGCAGGGGGGCCGTCAACTCTGGGGCCAACGTCCTGACTTTC. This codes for CASRGAVNSGANVLTF.

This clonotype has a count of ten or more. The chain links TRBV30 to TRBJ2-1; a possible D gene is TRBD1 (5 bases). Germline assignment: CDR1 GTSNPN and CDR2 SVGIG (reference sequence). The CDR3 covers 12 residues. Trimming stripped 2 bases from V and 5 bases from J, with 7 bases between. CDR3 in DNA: TGTGCCTGGAGTAGGGGAAACAATGAGCAGTTCTTC. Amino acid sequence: CAWSRGNNEQFF. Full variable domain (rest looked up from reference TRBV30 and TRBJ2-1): SQTIHQWPATLVQPVGSPLSLECTVEGTSNPNLYWYRQAAGRGLQLLFYSVGIGQISSEVPQNLSASRPQDRQFILSSKKLLLSDSGFYLCAWSRGNNEQFFGPGTRLTVL.

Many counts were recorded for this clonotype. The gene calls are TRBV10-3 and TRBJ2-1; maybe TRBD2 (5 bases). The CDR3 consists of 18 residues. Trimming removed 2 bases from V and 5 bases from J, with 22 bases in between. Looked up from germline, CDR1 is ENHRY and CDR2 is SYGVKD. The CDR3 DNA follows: TGTGCCATCAGTGAGACCTCCCAAGGACTCAACCCTAACAATGAGCAGTTCTTC. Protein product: CAISETSQGLNPNNEQFF.

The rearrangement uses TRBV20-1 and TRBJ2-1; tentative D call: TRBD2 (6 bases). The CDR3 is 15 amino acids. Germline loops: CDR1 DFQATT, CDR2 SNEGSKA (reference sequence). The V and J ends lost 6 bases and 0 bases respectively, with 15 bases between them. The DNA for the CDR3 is TGCAGTGCGCTTCTAGCGTCGAGCTCCTACAATGAGCAGTTCTTC. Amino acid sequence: CSALLASSSYNEQFF.

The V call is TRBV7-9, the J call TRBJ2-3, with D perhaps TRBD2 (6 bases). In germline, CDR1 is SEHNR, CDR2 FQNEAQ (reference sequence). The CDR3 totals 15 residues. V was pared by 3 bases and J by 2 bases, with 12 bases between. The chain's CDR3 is CASSFGGTVTDTQYF. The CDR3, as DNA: TGTGCCAGCAGCTTCGGAGGGACGGTCACAGATACGCAGTATTTT. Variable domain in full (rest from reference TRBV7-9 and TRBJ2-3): DTGVSQNPRHKITKRGQNVTFRCDPISEHNRLYWYRQTLGQGPEFLTYFQNEAQLEKSRLLSDRFSAERPKGSFSTLEIQRTEQGDSAMYLCASSFGGTVTDTQYFGPGTRLTVL.

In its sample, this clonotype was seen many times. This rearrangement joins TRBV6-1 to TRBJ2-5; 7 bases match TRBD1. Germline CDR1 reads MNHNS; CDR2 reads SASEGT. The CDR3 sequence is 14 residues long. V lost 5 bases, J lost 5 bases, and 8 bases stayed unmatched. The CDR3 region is CASSLEGGRETQYF. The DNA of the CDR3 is TGTGCCAGCAGTTTAGAAGGGGGCCGGGAGACCCAGTACTTC.

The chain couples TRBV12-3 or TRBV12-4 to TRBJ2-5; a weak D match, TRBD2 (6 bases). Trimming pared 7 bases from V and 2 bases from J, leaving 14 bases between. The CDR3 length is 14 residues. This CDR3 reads CASNPTSKQETQYF. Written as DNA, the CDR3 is TGTGCCAGCAACCCTACTAGCAAACAAGAGACCCAGTACTTC.

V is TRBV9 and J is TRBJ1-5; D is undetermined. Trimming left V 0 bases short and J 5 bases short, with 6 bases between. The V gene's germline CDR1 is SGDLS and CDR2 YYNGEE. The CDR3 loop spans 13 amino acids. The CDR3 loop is CASSVETDQPQHF. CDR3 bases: TGTGCCAGCAGCGTAGAAACCGATCAGCCCCAGCATTTT.

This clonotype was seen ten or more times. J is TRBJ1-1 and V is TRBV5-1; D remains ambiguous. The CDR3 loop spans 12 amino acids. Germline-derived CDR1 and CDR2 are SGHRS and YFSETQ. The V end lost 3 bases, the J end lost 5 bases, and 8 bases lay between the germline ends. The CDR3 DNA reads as TGCGCCAGCAGCTCTCTTAAGACTGAAGCTTTCTTT. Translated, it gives CASSSLKTEAFF.

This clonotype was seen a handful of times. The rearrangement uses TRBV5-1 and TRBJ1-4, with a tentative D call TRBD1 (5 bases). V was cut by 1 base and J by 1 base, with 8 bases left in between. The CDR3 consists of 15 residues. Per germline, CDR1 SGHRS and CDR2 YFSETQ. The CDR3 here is CASSLLGGTNEKLFF. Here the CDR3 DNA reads TGCGCCAGCAGCTTGCTCGGGGGAACTAATGAAAAACTGTTTTTT.

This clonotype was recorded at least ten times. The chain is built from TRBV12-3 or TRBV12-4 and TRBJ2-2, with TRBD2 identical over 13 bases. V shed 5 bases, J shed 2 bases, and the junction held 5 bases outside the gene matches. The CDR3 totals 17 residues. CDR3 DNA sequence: TGTGCCAGCAGTCAGAGGACTAGCGGGAGAAACACCGGGGAGCTGTTTTTT. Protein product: CASSQRTSGRNTGELFF.

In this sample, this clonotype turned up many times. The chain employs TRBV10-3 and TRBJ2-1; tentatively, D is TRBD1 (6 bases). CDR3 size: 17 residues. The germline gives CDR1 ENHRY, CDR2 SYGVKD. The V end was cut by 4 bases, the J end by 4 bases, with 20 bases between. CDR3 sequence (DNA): TGTGCCATCAGTGGGACAGATATTCGACAGGATTACAATGAGCAGTTCTTC. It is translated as CAISGTDIRQDYNEQFF.

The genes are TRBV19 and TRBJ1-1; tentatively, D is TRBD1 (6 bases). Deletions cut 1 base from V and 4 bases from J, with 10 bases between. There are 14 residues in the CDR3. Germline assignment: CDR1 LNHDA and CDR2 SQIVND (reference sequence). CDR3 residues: CASSIGIRGTEAFF. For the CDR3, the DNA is TGTGCCAGTAGTATAGGGATCAGGGGCACTGAAGCTTTCTTT.

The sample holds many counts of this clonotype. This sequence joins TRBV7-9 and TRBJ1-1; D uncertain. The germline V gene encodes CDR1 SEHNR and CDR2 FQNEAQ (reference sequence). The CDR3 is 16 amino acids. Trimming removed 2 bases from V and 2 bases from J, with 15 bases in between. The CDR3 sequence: CASSLTPLQINTEAFF. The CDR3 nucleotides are TGTGCCAGCAGCTTAACCCCCCTGCAGATCAACACTGAAGCTTTCTTT.

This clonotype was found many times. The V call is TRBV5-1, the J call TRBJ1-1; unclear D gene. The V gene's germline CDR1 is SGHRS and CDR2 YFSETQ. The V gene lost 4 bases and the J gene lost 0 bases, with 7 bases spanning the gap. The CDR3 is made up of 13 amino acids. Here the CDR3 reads CASSAKMNTEAFF. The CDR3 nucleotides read TGCGCCAGCAGCGCGAAGATGAACACTGAAGCTTTCTTT.

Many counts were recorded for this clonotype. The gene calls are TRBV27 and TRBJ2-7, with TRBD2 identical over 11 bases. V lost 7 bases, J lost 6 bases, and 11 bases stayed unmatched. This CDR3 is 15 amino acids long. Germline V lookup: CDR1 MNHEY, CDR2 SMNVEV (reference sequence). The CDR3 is CASTGASGRISEQYF. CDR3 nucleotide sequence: TGTGCCAGCACCGGGGCTAGCGGGAGGATCAGCGAGCAGTACTTC.